This TCR beta chain was observed in a study of blood T cell repertoires in COVID-19 (dated by TCRdb to about 2020). Notes on the research overall: The collaborator samples originated in the United States, Italy and Spain and spanned the acute and convalescent phases of COVID-19. HLA class I and class II types, where available, came from metadata supplied by the sample provider rather than from assay-based typing. The repertoires were released in a freely available public database meant as a resource for research on the immune response to SARS-CoV-2. The sample metadata nearly always contained a de-identified subject ID, COVID-19 status, age in years and sex. Samples were obtained from the ongoing ImmuneRACE study (first 160 participants) and from 1,254 subjects provided by 6 global collaborators. The material from the prospective study consisted of cDNA or gDNA derived from T cells, B-cell-depleted T cells, or PBMCs. The dataset comprised deeply sampled blood TCRbeta repertoires from subjects exposed to, actively infected with, or recovered from COVID-19. Here is what the overall study found, with its caveats: The amount of clinical and demographic metadata varied by source and participant and was provided uncurated.

TCRbeta CDR3 regions were amplified from genomic DNA using the immunoSEQ Assay, a bias-controlled multiplex PCR. Turning to the authors' computational methods: The number of nucleated cells in each sample was estimated by amplification of reference gene primers within the assay. To quantify the absolute abundance of each unique TCRbeta CDR3 rearrangement, sequence reads were collapsed and filtered. For each sample, productive Simpson clonality was calculated as the square root of Simpson's diversity index over productive rearrangements. Drawn from immuneACCESS, this table holds only the in-frame rearrangements with V and J called that TCRdb kept. Clones are partly lost; checked studies trace under half to an unresolved V gene and leave the rest unexplained. D and trimming were read from the DNA, whereas the V and J calls and clone size are those reported in that table. Across this sample there are about 300,000 clones, with more than 75% seen only once. 4% to 5% of the sample is taken by the ten largest.

Participants in the prospective study were enrolled through a virtual design, were aged about 18 to 90 years, and lived in roughly 25 United States geographic areas. To assign participants to cohorts, the prospective study relied on clinical history that participants themselves reported in a screening survey and a study questionnaire. Recovered participants in ImmuneRACE Cohort 3 were defined as having two consecutive negative NP/OP PCR tests, clearance from a healthcare professional, or resolution of symptoms. Mobile phlebotomists in the prospective study collected whole blood, serum and a nasopharyngeal or oropharyngeal swab from every participant. Participants in the prospective study had the option to provide additional blood draws and questionnaires over an approximately 2-month period. Before DNA extraction, prospective study blood samples were shipped either frozen or at room temperature.

This clone was detected a few times. Its target antigen remains unknown. No much larger clone is present one base from it, and per-base qualities are unavailable. From the cysteine up to the phenylalanine, the CDR3 has a length of 14 residues. This entry keeps only the CDR3 DNA: 42 bases, framed from base 1. Per the germline V gene, SGHVS is the CDR1 and FQNEAQ is the CDR2. Relative to germline, V is missing 5 bases and J is missing 5 bases, with 6 bases of the junction outside any gene match. The origin of this receptor is a man aged 25 to 40 who had recovered from COVID-19. Sequencing was performed on PBMCs or T cells enriched from blood (not recorded which). Rearrangement joined TRBV7-8 to TRBJ1-2; 9 central bases correspond to TRBD1. The CDR3 is CASSPRDRVYGYTF. The DNA is as follows: TGTGCCAGCAGCCCCCGGGACAGGGTGTATGGCTACACCTTC.